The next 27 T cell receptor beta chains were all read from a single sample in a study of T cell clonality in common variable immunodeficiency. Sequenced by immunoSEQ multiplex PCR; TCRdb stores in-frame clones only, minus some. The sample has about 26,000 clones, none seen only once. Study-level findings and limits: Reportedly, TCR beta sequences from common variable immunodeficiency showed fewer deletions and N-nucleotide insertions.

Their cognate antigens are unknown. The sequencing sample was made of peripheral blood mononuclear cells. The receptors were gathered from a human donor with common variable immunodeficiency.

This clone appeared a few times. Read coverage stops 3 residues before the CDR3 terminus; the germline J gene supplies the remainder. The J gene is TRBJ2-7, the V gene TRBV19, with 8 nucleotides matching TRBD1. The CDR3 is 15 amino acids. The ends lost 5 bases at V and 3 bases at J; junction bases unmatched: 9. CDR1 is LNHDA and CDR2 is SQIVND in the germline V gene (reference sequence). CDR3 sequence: CASSEGQGFSYEQYF. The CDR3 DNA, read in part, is TGTGCCAGTAGTGAAGGACAGGGATTCAGCTACGAG.

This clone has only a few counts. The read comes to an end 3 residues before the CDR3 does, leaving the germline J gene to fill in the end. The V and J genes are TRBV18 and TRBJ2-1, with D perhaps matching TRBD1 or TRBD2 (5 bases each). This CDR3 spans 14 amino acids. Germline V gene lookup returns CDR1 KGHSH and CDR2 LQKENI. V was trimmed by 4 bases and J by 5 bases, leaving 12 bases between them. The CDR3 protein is CASSLGRGDNEQFF. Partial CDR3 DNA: TGTGCCAGCTCACTTGGAAGAGGGGACAATGAG.

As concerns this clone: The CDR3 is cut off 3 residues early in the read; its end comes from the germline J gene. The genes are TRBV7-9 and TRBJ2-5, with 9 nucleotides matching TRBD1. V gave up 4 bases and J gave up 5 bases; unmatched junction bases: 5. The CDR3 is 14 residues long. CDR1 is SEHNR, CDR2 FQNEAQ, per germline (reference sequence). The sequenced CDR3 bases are TGTGCCAGCAGCTCGGCCGGGACAGGGGAGACC. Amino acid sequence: CASSSAGTGET. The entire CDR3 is CASSSAGTGETQYF.

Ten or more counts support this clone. The CDR3 region is CASSSYPSGSDEQYF. The CDR3 bases that were read are TGTGCCAGCAGCTCCTACCCCTCAGGGTCCGACGAG. V usage is TRBV7-7 and J usage is TRBJ2-7, with D perhaps TRBD1 (5 bases). The read ends 3 residues shy of where the CDR3 ends; the end is completed using the germline J gene. This CDR3 contains 15 residues. Trimming stripped 4 bases from V and 5 bases from J, with 18 bases between. CDR1 and CDR2 (germline): SSHAT, FNYEAQ (reference sequence).

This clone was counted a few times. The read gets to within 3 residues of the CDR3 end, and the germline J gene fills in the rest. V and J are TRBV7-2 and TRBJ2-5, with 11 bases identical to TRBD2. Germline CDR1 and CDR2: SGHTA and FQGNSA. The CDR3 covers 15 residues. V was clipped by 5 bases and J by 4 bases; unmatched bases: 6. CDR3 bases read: TGTGCCAGCAGCCGAACTGGGACTAGCGGAGAGACC. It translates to CASSRTGTSGET. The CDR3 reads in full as CASSRTGTSGETQYF.

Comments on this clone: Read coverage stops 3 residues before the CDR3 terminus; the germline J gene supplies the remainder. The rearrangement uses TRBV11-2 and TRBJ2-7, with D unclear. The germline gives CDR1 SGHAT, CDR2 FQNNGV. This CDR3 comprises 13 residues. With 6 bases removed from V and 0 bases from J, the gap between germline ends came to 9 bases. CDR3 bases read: TGTGCCAGCAGATATAGTAACTCCTACGAG. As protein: CASRYSNSYE. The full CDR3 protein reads CASRYSNSYEQYF.

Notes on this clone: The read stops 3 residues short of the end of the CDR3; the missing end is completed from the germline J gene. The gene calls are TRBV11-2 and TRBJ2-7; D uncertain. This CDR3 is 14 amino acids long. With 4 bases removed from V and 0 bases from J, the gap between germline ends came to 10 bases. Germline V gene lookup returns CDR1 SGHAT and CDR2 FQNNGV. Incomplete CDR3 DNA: TGTGCCAGCAGCTCAAACTTCTTCTCCTACGAG. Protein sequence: CASSSNFFSYE. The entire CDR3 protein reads CASSSNFFSYEQYF.

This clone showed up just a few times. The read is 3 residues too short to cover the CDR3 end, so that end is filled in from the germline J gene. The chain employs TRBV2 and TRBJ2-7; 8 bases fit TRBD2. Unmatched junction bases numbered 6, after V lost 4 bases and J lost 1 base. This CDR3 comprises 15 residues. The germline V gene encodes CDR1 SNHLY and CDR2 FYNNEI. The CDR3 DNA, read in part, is TGTGCCAGCAGTGTAGAGAGCGGGAGATCCTACGAG. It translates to CASSVESGRSYE. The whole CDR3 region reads CASSVESGRSYEQYF. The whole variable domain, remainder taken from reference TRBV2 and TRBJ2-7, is EPEVTQTPSHQVTQMGQEVILRCVPISNHLYFYWYRQILGQKVEFLVSFYNNEISEKSEIFDDQFSVERPDGSNFTLKIRSTKLEDSAMYFCASSVESGRSYEQYFGPGTRLTVT.

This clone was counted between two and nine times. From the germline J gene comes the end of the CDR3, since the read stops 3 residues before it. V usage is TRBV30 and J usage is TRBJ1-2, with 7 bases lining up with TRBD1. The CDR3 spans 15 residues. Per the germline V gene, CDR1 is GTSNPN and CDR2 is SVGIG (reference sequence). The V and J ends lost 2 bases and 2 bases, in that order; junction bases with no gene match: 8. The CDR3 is CAWSPSDRANYGYTF. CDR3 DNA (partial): TGTGCCTGGAGTCCTTCCGACAGGGCGAACTATGGC. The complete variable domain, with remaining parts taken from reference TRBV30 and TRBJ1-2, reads SQTIHQWPATLVQPVGSPLSLECTVEGTSNPNLYWYRQAAGRGLQLLFYSVGIGQISSEVPQNLSASRPQDRQFILSSKKLLLSDSGFYLCAWSPSDRANYGYTFGSGTRLTVV.

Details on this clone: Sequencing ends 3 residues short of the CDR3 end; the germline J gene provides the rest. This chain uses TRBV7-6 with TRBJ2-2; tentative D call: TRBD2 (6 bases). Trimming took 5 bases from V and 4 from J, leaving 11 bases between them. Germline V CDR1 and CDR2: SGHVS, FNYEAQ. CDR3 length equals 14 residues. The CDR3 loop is CASSPSGGTGELFF. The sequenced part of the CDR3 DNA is TGTGCCAGCAGCCCTTCCGGGGGCACCGGGGAG.

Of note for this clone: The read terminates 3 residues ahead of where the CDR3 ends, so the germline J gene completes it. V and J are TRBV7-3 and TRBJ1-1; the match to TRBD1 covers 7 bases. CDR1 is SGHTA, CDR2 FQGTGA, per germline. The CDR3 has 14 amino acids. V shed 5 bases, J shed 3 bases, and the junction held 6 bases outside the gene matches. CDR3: CASSPQGEDTEAFF. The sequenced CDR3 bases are TGTGCCAGCAGCCCGCAGGGGGAGGACACTGAA.

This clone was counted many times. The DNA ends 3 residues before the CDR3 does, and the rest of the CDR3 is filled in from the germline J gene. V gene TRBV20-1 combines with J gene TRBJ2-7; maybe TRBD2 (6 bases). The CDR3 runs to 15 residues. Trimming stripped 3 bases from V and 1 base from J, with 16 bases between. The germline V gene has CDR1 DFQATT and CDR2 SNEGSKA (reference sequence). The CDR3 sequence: CSASAVIAVSYEQYF. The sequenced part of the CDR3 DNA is TGCAGTGCTAGTGCCGTGATAGCGGTATCCTACGAG.

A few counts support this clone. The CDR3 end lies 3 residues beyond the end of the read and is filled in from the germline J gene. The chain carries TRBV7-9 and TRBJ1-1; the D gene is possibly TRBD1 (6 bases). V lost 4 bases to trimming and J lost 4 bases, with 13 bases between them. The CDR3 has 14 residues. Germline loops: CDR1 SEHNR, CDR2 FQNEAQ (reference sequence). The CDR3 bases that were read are TGTGCCAGCAGCTCCTGGAGGGGGGGCACTGAA. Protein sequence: CASSSWRGGTE. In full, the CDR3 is CASSSWRGGTEAFF.

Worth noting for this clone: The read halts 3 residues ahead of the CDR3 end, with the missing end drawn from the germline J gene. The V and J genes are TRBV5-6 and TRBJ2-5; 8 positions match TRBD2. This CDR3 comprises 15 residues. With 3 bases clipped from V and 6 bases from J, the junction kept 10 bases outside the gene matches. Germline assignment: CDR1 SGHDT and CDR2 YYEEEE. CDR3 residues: CASSSWVSGVKTQYF. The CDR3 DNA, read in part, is TGTGCCAGCAGCTCGTGGGTTAGCGGGGTTAAGACC.

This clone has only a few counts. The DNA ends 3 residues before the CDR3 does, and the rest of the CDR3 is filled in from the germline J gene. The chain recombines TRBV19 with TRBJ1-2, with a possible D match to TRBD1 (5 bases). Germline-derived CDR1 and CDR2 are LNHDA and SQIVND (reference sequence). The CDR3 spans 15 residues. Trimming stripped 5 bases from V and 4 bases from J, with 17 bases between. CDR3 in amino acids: CASSLPGNLGYGYTF. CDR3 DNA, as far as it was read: TGTGCCAGTAGTCTCCCAGGGAACCTTGGCTATGGC. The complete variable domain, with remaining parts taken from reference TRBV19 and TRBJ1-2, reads DGGITQSPKYLFRKEGQNVTLSCEQNLNHDAMYWYRQDPGQGLRLIYYSQIVNDFQKGDIAEGYSVSREKKESFPLTVTSAQKNPTAFYLCASSLPGNLGYGYTFGSGTRLTVV.

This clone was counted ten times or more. The CDR3: CASSLGGGTDTQYF. The covered CDR3 bases are TGTGCCAGCAGCTTGGGGGGAGGCACAGATACG. This chain connects TRBV11-2 to TRBJ2-3; D may be TRBD2 (6 bases). Read data end 3 residues before the CDR3 end; the end is taken from the germline J gene. The germline CDR1 and CDR2 sequences are SGHAT and FQNNGV. The CDR3 is 14 amino acids. Trimming stripped 3 bases from V and 1 base from J, with 8 bases between.

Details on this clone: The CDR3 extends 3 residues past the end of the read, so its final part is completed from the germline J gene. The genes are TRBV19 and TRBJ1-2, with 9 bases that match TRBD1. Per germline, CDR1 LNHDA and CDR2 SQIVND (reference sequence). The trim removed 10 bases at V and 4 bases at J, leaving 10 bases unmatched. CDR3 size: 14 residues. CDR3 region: CATTGDRDFYGYTF. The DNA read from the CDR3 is TGTGCCACCACCGGGGACAGGGACTTCTATGGC.

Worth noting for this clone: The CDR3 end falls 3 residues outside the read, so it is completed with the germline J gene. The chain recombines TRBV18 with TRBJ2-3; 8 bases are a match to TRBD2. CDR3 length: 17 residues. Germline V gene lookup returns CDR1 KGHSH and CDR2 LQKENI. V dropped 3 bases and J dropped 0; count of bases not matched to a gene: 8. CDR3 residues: CASSPFILAASTDTQYF. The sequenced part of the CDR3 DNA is TGTGCCAGCTCACCCTTTATACTAGCGGCGAGCACAGATACG.

The CDR3 DNA, read in part, is TGTGCCAGCAGTGAATGGGAGGGGGCCGATAGCAATCAGCCC. It translates to CASSEWEGADSNQP. The full CDR3 protein reads CASSEWEGADSNQPQHF. V and J are TRBV6-1 and TRBJ1-5; 7 nucleotides match TRBD1. Sequencing ends 3 residues short of the CDR3 end; the germline J gene provides the rest. The CDR3 has 17 residues. The trim removed 2 bases at V and 0 bases at J, leaving 7 bases unmatched. Germline CDR1 is MNHNS and CDR2 is SASEGT.

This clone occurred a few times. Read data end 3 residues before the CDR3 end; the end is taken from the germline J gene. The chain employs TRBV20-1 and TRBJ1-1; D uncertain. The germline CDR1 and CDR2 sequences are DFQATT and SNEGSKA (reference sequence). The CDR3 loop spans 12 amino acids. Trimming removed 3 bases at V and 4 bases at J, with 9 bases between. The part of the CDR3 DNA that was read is TGCAGTGCTAGTTGGCGGGTCACTGAA. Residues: CSASWRVTE. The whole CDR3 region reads CSASWRVTEAFF.

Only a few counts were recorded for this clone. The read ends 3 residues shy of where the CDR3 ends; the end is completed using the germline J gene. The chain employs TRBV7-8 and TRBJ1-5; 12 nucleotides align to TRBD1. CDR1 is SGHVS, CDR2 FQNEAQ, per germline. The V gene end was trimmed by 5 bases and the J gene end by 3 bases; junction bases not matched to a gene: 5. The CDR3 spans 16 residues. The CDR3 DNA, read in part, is TGTGCCAGCAGCGGGCCGGGACAGGGGGCCAATCAGCCC. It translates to CASSGPGQGANQP. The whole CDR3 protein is CASSGPGQGANQPQHF. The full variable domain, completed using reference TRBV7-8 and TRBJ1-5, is GAGVSQSPRYKVAKRGQDVALRCDPISGHVSLFWYQQALGQGPEFLTYFQNEAQLDKSGLPSDRFFAERPEGSVSTLKIQRTQQEDSAVYLCASSGPGQGANQPQHFGDGTRLSIL.

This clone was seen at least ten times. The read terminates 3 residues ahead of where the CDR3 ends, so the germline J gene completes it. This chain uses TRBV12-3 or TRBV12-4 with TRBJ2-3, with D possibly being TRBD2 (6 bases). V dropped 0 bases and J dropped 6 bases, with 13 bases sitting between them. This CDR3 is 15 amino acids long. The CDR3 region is CASSLALRRGDTQYF. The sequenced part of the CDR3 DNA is TGTGCCAGCAGTTTAGCGCTAAGGAGGGGTGATACG.

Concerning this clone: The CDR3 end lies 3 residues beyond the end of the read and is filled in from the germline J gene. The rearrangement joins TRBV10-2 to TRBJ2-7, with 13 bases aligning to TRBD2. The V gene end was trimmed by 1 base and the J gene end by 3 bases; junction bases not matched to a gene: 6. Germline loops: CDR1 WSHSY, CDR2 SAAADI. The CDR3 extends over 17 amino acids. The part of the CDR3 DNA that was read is TGCGCCAGCAGTGAGTGGGGGACTAGCGGGAATGTCTACGAG. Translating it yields CASSEWGTSGNVYE. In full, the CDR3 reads CASSEWGTSGNVYEQYF.

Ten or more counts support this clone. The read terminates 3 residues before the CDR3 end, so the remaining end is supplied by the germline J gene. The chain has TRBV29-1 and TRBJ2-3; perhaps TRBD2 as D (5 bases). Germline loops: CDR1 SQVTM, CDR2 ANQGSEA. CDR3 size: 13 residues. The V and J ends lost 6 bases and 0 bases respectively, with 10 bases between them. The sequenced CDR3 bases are TGCAGCGTAGGTGAGGGTAGCACAGATACG. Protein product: CSVGEGSTDT. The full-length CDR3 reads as CSVGEGSTDTQYF.

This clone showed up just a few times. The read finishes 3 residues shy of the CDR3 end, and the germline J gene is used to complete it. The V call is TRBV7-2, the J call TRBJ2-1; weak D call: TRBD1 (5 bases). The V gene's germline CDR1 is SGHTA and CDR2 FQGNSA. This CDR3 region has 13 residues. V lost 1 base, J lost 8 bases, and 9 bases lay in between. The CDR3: CASSLERGYEQFF. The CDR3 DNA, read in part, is TGTGCCAGCAGCTTAGAAAGGGGATATGAG.

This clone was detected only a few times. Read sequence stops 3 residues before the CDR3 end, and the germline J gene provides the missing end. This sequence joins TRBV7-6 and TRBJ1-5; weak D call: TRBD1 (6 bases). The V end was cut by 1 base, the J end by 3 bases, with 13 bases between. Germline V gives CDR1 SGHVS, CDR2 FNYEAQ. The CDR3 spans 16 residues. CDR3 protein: CASSLEGGQPNQPQHF. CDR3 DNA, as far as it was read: TGTGCCAGCAGCTTAGAGGGGGGGCAGCCCAATCAGCCC.

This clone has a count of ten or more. The CDR3 region is CASSWGLGNEQFF. CDR3 bases read: TGCGCCAGCAGCTGGGGGCTTGGCAATGAG. The rearrangement uses TRBV5-1 and TRBJ2-1, with D maybe TRBD1 (6 bases). With the read ending 3 residues before the CDR3 end, the germline J gene is used to fill in that end. With 3 bases removed from V and 6 bases from J, the gap between germline ends came to 10 bases. This CDR3 has 13 amino acids. The germline V gene encodes CDR1 SGHRS and CDR2 YFSETQ. The full variable domain, with the rest looked up from reference TRBV5-1 and TRBJ2-1, is KAGVTQTPRYLIKTRGQQVTLSCSPISGHRSVSWYQQTPGQGLQFLFEYFSETQRNKGNFPGRFSGRQFSNSRSEMNVSTLELGDSALYLCASSWGLGNEQFFGPGTRLTVL.